This paragraph covers one T cell receptor beta chain sequence. This specimen comes from a study of blood T cell repertoires in COVID-19. Study in general: There were acute and convalescent COVID-19 samples, and they came from the United States, Italy and Spain. Nucleic acid was either cDNA or gDNA, and it came from T cells, B-cell-depleted T cells, or PBMCs.

As processed by the authors: How many nucleated cells were present was estimated from reference gene primer amplification. The table came from immunoSEQ multiplex PCR; TCRdb's copy has only in-frame clones and leaves some out. D and trimming come from the DNA, and the V and J calls and clone size come from that table. The table includes 60,000 to 70,000 clones, about 75% detected once. Germline values: CDR1 SEHNR, CDR2 FQNEAQ (reference sequence). V dropped 5 bases and J dropped 6; count of bases not matched to a gene: 4. This CDR3 is 16 amino acids long. This clonotype was sampled from a woman of 80 years or more with acute or convalescent COVID-19. V gene TRBV7-9 combines with J gene TRBJ2-1; 16 nucleotides match TRBD2. The material sequenced was peripheral blood. CDR3 in amino acids: CASSLGTSGRGNEQFF. The DNA for the CDR3 is TGTGCCAGCAGCCTAGGGACTAGCGGGAGGGGCAATGAGCAGTTCTTC.